The 29 T cell receptor beta chains given below trace back to one sample, sequenced in a study of T-cell memory formation after mild COVID-19. TCRdb re-analysed the 5' RACE reads in MiXCR, keeping a single row per CDR3 protein. Here the sample spans fewer than 200,000 distinct CDR3 sequences, over 20% being singletons. Source material: PBMCs or a T cell subset sorted from them (not recorded which). All receptors derive from an adult woman who had mild COVID-19 (a few samples of this study predate the infection). Cell type and time point are not known.

The rearrangement links TRBV6-6 to TRBJ2-5; D may be TRBD1 (6 bases). The CDR3 sequence is 16 residues long. Trimming took off 0 bases at V and 1 base at J, with 12 bases between the two ends. Germline V gene lookup returns CDR1 MNHNY and CDR2 SVGAGI (reference sequence). This CDR3 reads CASSYSKGVLQETQYF. CDR3 nucleotide sequence: TGTGCCAGCAGTTACTCGAAGGGGGTTCTCCAAGAGACCCAGTACTTC.

This chain uses TRBV6-5 with TRBJ2-1, with D maybe TRBD1 (6 bases). The V gene lost 2 bases and the J gene lost 11 bases, with 10 bases spanning the gap. Germline lookup yields CDR1 MNHEY and CDR2 SVGAGI. The CDR3 runs 12 residues. The chain's CDR3 is CASSYPQGQQFF. The CDR3 bases are TGTGCCAGCAGTTACCCACAGGGTCAGCAGTTCTTC.

CDR3 nucleotide sequence: TGCAGTGCTAGAGACACCGGGACTGGCTCCTACGAGCAGTACTTC. Translating it yields CSARDTGTGSYEQYF. This rearrangement joins TRBV20-1 to TRBJ2-7; D is perhaps TRBD2 (6 bases). CDR1 and CDR2 from the germline V gene are DFQATT and SNEGSKA (reference sequence). The V end lost 0 bases, the J end lost 0 bases, and 12 bases lay between the germline ends. The CDR3 has 15 residues.

This clonotype has only a few counts. The CDR3 coding sequence is TGTGCCAGCACCACCCAGGGTCTAGCCAAAAACATTCAGTACTTC. Its translation is CASTTQGLAKNIQYF. The V gene is TRBV12-3 or TRBV12-4, the J gene TRBJ2-4, with D perhaps TRBD1 (5 bases). The germline V and J ends were trimmed by 7 bases and 0 bases, with 13 bases remaining between them. CDR3 length equals 15 residues.

This chain uses TRBV5-1 with TRBJ1-1; no clear D gene. CDR3 size: 15 residues. Germline V gene sequence: CDR1 SGHRS, CDR2 YFSETQ. V was pared by 2 bases and J by 0 bases, with 11 bases between. The CDR3 DNA reads TGCGCCAGCAGCTTTTACTACAGCATGAACACTGAAGCTTTCTTT. Translation: CASSFYYSMNTEAFF. Based on the CDR3 plus reference TRBV5-1 and TRBJ1-1, the full variable domain is KAGVTQTPRYLIKTRGQQVTLSCSPISGHRSVSWYQQTPGQGLQFLFEYFSETQRNKGNFPGRFSGRQFSNSRSEMNVSTLELGDSALYLCASSFYYSMNTEAFFGQGTRLTVV.

This clonotype was observed a handful of times. This chain uses TRBV29-1 with TRBJ2-2, with D possibly being TRBD1 (6 bases). The CDR3 is 15 residues long. Trimming pared 6 bases from V and 2 bases from J, leaving 16 bases between. Per the germline V gene, CDR1 is SQVTM and CDR2 is ANQGSEA. CDR3 in amino acids: CSVESRGTNTGELFF. CDR3 bases: TGCAGCGTCGAGAGCAGGGGTACTAACACCGGGGAGCTGTTTTTT.

V usage is TRBV20-1 and J usage is TRBJ2-7, with D possibly being TRBD1 or TRBD2 (5 bases each). Between the trimmed V and J ends, which lost 5 bases and 5 bases, there was a span of 10 bases. The CDR3 spans 11 residues. Germline V gives CDR1 DFQATT, CDR2 SNEGSKA (reference sequence). The chain's CDR3 is CSAWGPHEQYF. The CDR3 coding sequence is TGCAGTGCTTGGGGACCGCACGAGCAGTACTTC.

This clonotype appeared a few times. The chain has TRBV4-1 and TRBJ2-2; TRBD1 matches 9 bases. This CDR3 has 14 residues. Unmatched junction bases numbered 1, after V lost 3 bases and J lost 5 bases. In germline, CDR1 is MGHRA, CDR2 YSYEKL. The CDR3: CASSHDRGTGELFF. The CDR3 coding sequence is TGCGCCAGCAGCCACGACAGGGGGACCGGGGAGCTGTTTTTT.

J is TRBJ1-1 and V is TRBV5-1, with 8 bases aligning to TRBD1. CDR1 and CDR2 (germline): SGHRS, YFSETQ. V was clipped by 4 bases and J by 5 bases; unmatched bases: 7. The CDR3 sequence is 14 residues long. DNA for the CDR3: TGCGCCAGCAGCCCTGGACAGGGAGAAACTGAAGCTTTCTTT. Amino acids: CASSPGQGETEAFF.

This chain links TRBV15 with TRBJ2-7; D might be TRBD1 (6 bases). This CDR3 has 13 amino acids. Germline V gene data show CDR1 as LNHNV and CDR2 as YYDKDF (reference sequence). Trimming stripped 4 bases from V and 6 bases from J, with 13 bases between. The DNA of the CDR3 is TGTGCCACCAGCAATGCCAGGACAGCCGAGCAGTACTTC. Translating gives CATSNARTAEQYF.

The rearrangement uses TRBV2 and TRBJ2-1, with 8 bases that match TRBD1. CDR3 length: 14 residues. V lost 10 bases to trimming and J lost 3 bases; unmatched junction nucleotides: 8. CDR1 and CDR2 from the germline V gene are SNHLY and FYNNEI. CDR3 residues: CANLRDRYYNEQFF. CDR3 nucleotides: TGTGCCAACCTCCGGGACAGGTACTACAATGAGCAGTTCTTC.

This clonotype was recorded a few times. The chain recombines TRBV5-1 with TRBJ2-2; weak D call: TRBD1 (6 bases). The CDR3 loop spans 15 amino acids. Trimming removed 0 bases at V and 7 bases at J, with 13 bases between. The germline V gene has CDR1 SGHRS and CDR2 YFSETQ. This chain's CDR3 is CASSLGRGIGGELFF. The CDR3 DNA reads as TGCGCCAGCAGCTTGGGCAGGGGTATTGGCGGGGAGCTGTTTTTT.

The chain joins TRBV5-4 to TRBJ2-5; D is uncertain. V lost 2 bases to trimming and J lost 5 bases, with 10 bases between them. The CDR3 extends over 13 amino acids. Germline loops: CDR1 SGHNT, CDR2 YYREEE (reference sequence). The CDR3 sequence is CASSFLEGETQYF. The CDR3 DNA is TGTGCCAGCAGCTTTCTGGAAGGGGAGACCCAGTACTTC.

This clonotype was picked up a small number of times. The gene calls are TRBV6-5 and TRBJ2-7; the match to TRBD2 covers 10 bases. CDR3 length equals 16 residues. V shed 1 base and J 3 bases; nucleotides not matched to a gene: 6. Germline values: CDR1 MNHEY, CDR2 SVGAGI. Here the CDR3 DNA reads TGTGCCAGCAGTTACTTATCATCTAGCGGGAGCTACGAGCAGTACTTC. Amino acids: CASSYLSSSGSYEQYF.

The CDR3 bases are TGCGCCAGCAGCCAAGATTCATTTCTAAACTATGGCTACACCTTC. Its translation: CASSQDSFLNYGYTF. The chain recombines TRBV4-1 with TRBJ1-2; D is ambiguous. This CDR3 spans 15 amino acids. Germline V gives CDR1 MGHRA, CDR2 YSYEKL. V lost 0 bases to trimming and J lost 2 bases, with 10 bases between them.

There are many counts of this clonotype. This sequence joins TRBV7-9 and TRBJ2-3; unclear D gene. Trimming shortened V by 1 base and J by 3 bases, and 2 bases separated the two germline ends. Germline V gene data show CDR1 as SEHNR and CDR2 as FQNEAQ (reference sequence). CDR3 length: 12 residues. CDR3: CASSLGTDTQYF. DNA for the CDR3: TGTGCCAGCAGCTTAGGTACAGATACGCAGTATTTT.

The CDR3 here is CSVGWGFGTGELFF. CDR3 nucleotides: TGCAGCGTTGGGTGGGGCTTTGGAACCGGGGAGCTGTTTTTT. V gene TRBV29-1 combines with J gene TRBJ2-2, with D perhaps TRBD1 (5 bases). Germline-derived CDR1 and CDR2 are SQVTM and ANQGSEA. The germline V and J ends were trimmed by 4 bases and 5 bases, with 14 bases remaining between them. The CDR3 extends over 14 amino acids.

The V and J genes are TRBV5-6 and TRBJ1-6, with TRBD1 matching 8 bases. The germline V gene encodes CDR1 SGHDT and CDR2 YYEEEE. The V segment lost 2 bases and the J segment 7 bases; nucleotides outside the gene matches: 5. This CDR3 contains 15 residues. The CDR3: CASSFGTGLNSPLHF. The DNA for the CDR3 is TGTGCCAGCAGCTTCGGGACAGGATTAAATTCACCCCTCCACTTT.

The chain joins TRBV2 to TRBJ2-3; 10 bases match TRBD2. Germline V lookup: CDR1 SNHLY, CDR2 FYNNEI. The CDR3 extends over 19 amino acids. V lost 7 bases and J lost 1; bases outside the gene matches: 17. The CDR3 reads CASTSLLASGGGGTDTQYF. The CDR3 DNA follows: TGTGCCAGCACCTCCCTTTTGGCTAGCGGGGGTGGAGGCACAGATACGCAGTATTTT.

The chain is built from TRBV11-2 and TRBJ1-6; no definite D call. The CDR3 runs to 15 residues. Trimming took 5 bases from V and 8 from J, leaving 16 bases between them. The V gene's germline CDR1 is SGHAT and CDR2 FQNNGV. The CDR3 DNA is TGTGCCAGCAGCCCCCCGGAGGGTGGATATTCACCCCTCCACTTT. Protein: CASSPPEGGYSPLHF.

This chain uses TRBV15 with TRBJ1-5; no reliable D call. Per the germline V gene, CDR1 is LNHNV and CDR2 is YYDKDF (reference sequence). V was trimmed by 0 bases and J by 0 bases, leaving 15 bases between them. This CDR3 has 18 amino acids. CDR3 in DNA: TGTGCCACCAGCAGAGATCCCAGCGACACCTATAGCAATCAGCCCCAGCATTTT. Protein product: CATSRDPSDTYSNQPQHF.

This clonotype showed up just a few times. V and J are TRBV4-2 and TRBJ2-7, with D hard to call. The germline V and J ends were trimmed by 0 bases and 2 bases, with 11 bases remaining between them. The CDR3 is 15 amino acids. CDR1 and CDR2 from the germline V gene are LGHNA and YNFKEQ. The CDR3 DNA sequence: TGTGCCAGCAGCCAAGAAGTTCAGAGTACCTACGAGCAGTACTTC. Translated: CASSQEVQSTYEQYF.

This clonotype was seen only a few times. This chain links TRBV12-3 or TRBV12-4 with TRBJ2-5; no clear D gene. This CDR3 has 13 residues. Trimming took 8 bases from V and 1 from J, leaving 11 bases between them. For the CDR3, the DNA is TGTGCCAGCGTAGGCTCGACCCAAGAGACCCAGTACTTC. This gives the protein CASVGSTQETQYF.

This clonotype was observed a handful of times. The rearrangement joins TRBV6-5 to TRBJ2-1; TRBD1 is a possible D gene (6 bases). V was shortened by 7 bases and J by 7 bases, with 20 bases between the two germline ends. Germline assignment: CDR1 MNHEY and CDR2 SVGAGI. This CDR3 is built from 15 residues. The CDR3 coding sequence is TGTGCCAGCACCGGTCCCGGGACAAGCTCGAATGAGCAGTTCTTC. Amino acids: CASTGPGTSSNEQFF.

The V gene is TRBV5-1, the J gene TRBJ2-7; D remains unclear. The germline gives CDR1 SGHRS, CDR2 YFSETQ. The V end lost 3 bases, the J end lost 3 bases, and 16 bases lay between the germline ends. This CDR3 has 15 amino acids. Here the CDR3 DNA reads TGCGCCAGCAGCTCGGACCCTGGGCTTAACTACGAGCAGTACTTC. It codes for CASSSDPGLNYEQYF.

The genes are TRBV6-5 and TRBJ1-6; possibly TRBD1 for D (6 bases). CDR1 is MNHEY, CDR2 SVGAGI, per germline. The CDR3 length is 14 residues. Trimming stripped 2 bases from V and 10 bases from J, with 12 bases between. CDR3 in DNA: TGTGCCAGCAGTTACACGAAAGGGGGGTCACCCCTCCACTTT. Its protein product is CASSYTKGGSPLHF.

V gene TRBV12-3 or TRBV12-4 combines with J gene TRBJ2-1; D not certain. The length of the CDR3 is 16 residues. V dropped 4 bases and J dropped 3 bases, with 16 bases sitting between them. The CDR3 coding sequence is TGTGCCAGCAGTTCCCATGGGCAGGAGATCTACAATGAGCAGTTCTTC. It translates to CASSSHGQEIYNEQFF.

This clonotype was observed at least ten times. The rearrangement links TRBV7-9 to TRBJ2-1, with D perhaps TRBD1 (5 bases). Trimming cost V 2 bases and J 4 bases, with 9 bases left between them. Germline assignment: CDR1 SEHNR and CDR2 FQNEAQ (reference sequence). The CDR3 contains 14 residues. CDR3 loop: CASSLLQGYNEQFF. The CDR3 DNA is TGTGCCAGCAGCTTACTGCAGGGATACAATGAGCAGTTCTTC.

This clonotype showed up just a few times. The chain carries TRBV9 and TRBJ2-7; 10 bases match TRBD1. The CDR3 loop spans 15 amino acids. Trimming cost V 4 bases and J 4 bases; bases outside gene matches: 8. Germline CDR1 is SGDLS and CDR2 is YYNGEE. CDR3 sequence reads: CASSPTGTGAYEQYF. The CDR3 DNA follows: TGTGCCAGCAGCCCCACCGGGACAGGGGCTTACGAGCAGTACTTC.